One sample yielded the 27 T cell receptor beta chains listed below, sequenced in a study of cytomegalovirus exposure and HLA in healthy donors. Vbeta (60) and Jbeta (13) primers were used in the PCR. The method was immunoSEQ multiplex PCR; TCRdb's version includes in-frame clones alone and lacks a portion of them. In the table there are about 140,000 clones, around 79% of which are singletons. Material: PBMCs. The receptors were gathered from a young man in good health and CMV-seronegative.

CDR3 bases: TGTGCCAGCATAGGGCAGGGAAGGCTCTCCAAGGGCTACACCTTC. Translating gives CASIGQGRLSKGYTF. V is TRBV5-4 and J is TRBJ1-2, with a weak D call TRBD1 (5 bases). V lost 6 bases to trimming and J lost 8 bases, with 23 bases between them. This CDR3 is 15 amino acids long. Germline-derived CDR1 and CDR2 are SGHNT and YYREEE (reference sequence).

The chain recombines TRBV18 with TRBJ1-4; 8 bases fit TRBD1. Germline values: CDR1 KGHSH, CDR2 LQKENI. V gave up 2 bases and J gave up 8 bases; unmatched junction bases: 1. The CDR3 contains 13 residues. The CDR3 coding sequence is TGTGCCAGCTCACCAGACAGGGGCGAAAAACTGTTTTTT. It translates to CASSPDRGEKLFF.

The rearrangement uses TRBV11-3 and TRBJ2-5; TRBD2 is a possible D gene (6 bases). The CDR3 has 15 amino acids. Trimming pared 5 bases from V and 2 bases from J, leaving 15 bases between. The V gene's germline CDR1 is SGHNT and CDR2 YENEEA. As DNA, the CDR3 is TGTGCCAGCAGCCGAGGGCGGGGCAGTCAAGAGACCCAGTACTTC. Its translation: CASSRGRGSQETQYF.

This chain joins TRBV5-4 and TRBJ2-1, with D unclear. CDR1 and CDR2 (germline): SGHNT, YYREEE (reference sequence). Trimming stripped 0 bases from V and 15 bases from J, with 13 bases between. This CDR3 is built from 12 residues. The CDR3 sequence is CASSLDRGQPFF. The CDR3 coding sequence is TGTGCCAGCAGCTTGGACCGCGGTCAGCCGTTCTTC. The entire variable domain, with the rest obtained from reference TRBV5-4 and TRBJ2-1, is as follows: ETGVTQSPTHLIKTRGQQVTLRCSSQSGHNTVSWYQQALGQGPQFIFQYYREEENGRGNFPPRFSGLQFPNYSSELNVNALELDDSALYLCASSLDRGQPFFGPGTRLTVL.

The rearrangement joins TRBV4-1 to TRBJ1-5, with no clear D. The CDR3 loop spans 14 amino acids. Looked up from germline, CDR1 is MGHRA and CDR2 is YSYEKL. V was clipped by 5 bases and J by 3 bases, with 11 bases between them. This CDR3 reads CASSSTEHNQPQHF. The CDR3 DNA reads TGCGCCAGCAGCTCGACGGAGCACAATCAGCCCCAGCATTTT.

V and J are TRBV27 and TRBJ1-5; TRBD1 matches at 9 bases. Unmatched junction bases numbered 11, after V lost 4 bases and J lost 1 base. This CDR3 comprises 18 residues. Germline-derived CDR1 and CDR2 are MNHEY and SMNVEV (reference sequence). CDR3 nucleotide sequence: TGTGCCAGCAGTTCGTACCGGACAGGGGAATTGAGCAATCAGCCCCAGCATTTT. It is translated as CASSSYRTGELSNQPQHF.

The V and J genes are TRBV30 and TRBJ1-5; D is perhaps TRBD1 (5 bases). CDR1 and CDR2 (germline): GTSNPN, SVGIG (reference sequence). The CDR3 loop spans 16 amino acids. The V gene lost 3 bases and the J gene lost 5 bases, with 20 bases spanning the gap. DNA for the CDR3: TGTGCCTGGAGCAGGGTTCACACTTTCTCCCATCAGCCCCAGCATTTT. Protein sequence: CAWSRVHTFSHQPQHF.

This chain connects TRBV2 to TRBJ1-2, with D possibly matching TRBD1 (5 bases). The CDR3 is made up of 16 amino acids. CDR1 is SNHLY and CDR2 is FYNNEI in the germline V gene. Trimming left V 0 bases short and J 0 bases short, with 11 bases between. CDR3 in DNA: TGTGCCAGCAGTGAAGCGCTTCGGGGGGCTAACTATGGCTACACCTTC. Its protein product is CASSEALRGANYGYTF.

This sequence joins TRBV5-4 and TRBJ1-5, with D perhaps matching TRBD1 (6 bases). Trimming stripped 1 base from V and 6 bases from J, with 11 bases between. This CDR3 region has 14 residues. Germline V gene lookup returns CDR1 SGHNT and CDR2 YYREEE (reference sequence). The CDR3 DNA follows: TGTGCCAGCAGCTTGCGGGGGGCAGGTCAGCCCCAGCATTTT. Amino acid sequence: CASSLRGAGQPQHF.

The chain is built from TRBV6-1 and TRBJ2-5, with a weak D call TRBD1 (6 bases). CDR3 length equals 15 residues. Germline CDR1 reads MNHNS; CDR2 reads SASEGT. Trimming removed 4 bases from V and 3 bases from J, with 15 bases in between. Written as DNA, the CDR3 is TGTGCCAGCAGTGGGTATCGGACAGATAAAGAGACCCAGTACTTC. It codes for CASSGYRTDKETQYF.

The V gene is TRBV7-9, the J gene TRBJ2-5; TRBD1 might be the D (6 bases). The CDR3 loop spans 14 amino acids. Germline loops: CDR1 SEHNR, CDR2 FQNEAQ (reference sequence). V was cut by 5 bases and J by 1 base, with 11 bases left in between. CDR3 DNA: TGTGCCAGCAGCACCTGGGACACCCAAGAGACCCAGTACTTC. It encodes CASSTWDTQETQYF.

The rearrangement links TRBV2 to TRBJ1-4; D is unclear. V was trimmed by 6 bases and J by 4 bases, leaving 6 bases between them. The CDR3 covers 12 residues. Germline-derived CDR1 and CDR2 are SNHLY and FYNNEI. The CDR3 DNA follows: TGTGCCAGCAGCTACAGTAATGAAAAACTGTTTTTT. It yields the protein CASSYSNEKLFF.

This clone has only one observation. This chain connects TRBV19 to TRBJ1-1, with TRBD1 as a possible D gene (5 bases). CDR1 is LNHDA, CDR2 SQIVND, per germline (reference sequence). This CDR3 spans 15 amino acids. V lost 5 bases to trimming and J lost 0 bases, with 13 bases between them. In DNA, the CDR3 is TGTGCCAGTAGTTTCGCCAGGGCTATGAACACTGAAGCTTTCTTT. This encodes CASSFARAMNTEAFF.

V gene TRBV9 combines with J gene TRBJ1-3; D possibly corresponds to TRBD1 (6 bases). The CDR3 is made up of 17 amino acids. Trimming pared 3 bases from V and 0 bases from J, leaving 16 bases between. CDR1 and CDR2 (germline): SGDLS, YYNGEE. This chain's CDR3 is CASSDLTGSASGNTIYF. The CDR3 nucleotides read TGTGCCAGCAGCGACCTGACAGGATCTGCCTCTGGAAACACCATATATTTT.

J is TRBJ2-7 and V is TRBV10-1, with a tentative D call TRBD2 (6 bases). Germline values: CDR1 WNHNN, CDR2 SYGVQD (reference sequence). The V end was cut by 0 bases, the J end by 0 bases, with 12 bases between. CDR3 length equals 16 residues. DNA of the CDR3: TGCGCCAGCAGTGAGTCAGGAGGGCAGAACTCCTACGAGCAGTACTTC. Amino acid sequence: CASSESGGQNSYEQYF.

The chain couples TRBV19 to TRBJ1-3, with a possible D match to TRBD1 (5 bases). Trimming took off 8 bases at V and 0 bases at J, with 14 bases between the two ends. The V gene's germline CDR1 is LNHDA and CDR2 SQIVND (reference sequence). CDR3 length: 15 residues. CDR3 in amino acids: CASQARVSSGNTIYF. CDR3 nucleotides: TGTGCCAGTCAGGCCAGGGTCAGCTCTGGAAACACCATATATTTT.

J is TRBJ1-1 and V is TRBV2; weak D call: TRBD1 (6 bases). The germline V gene has CDR1 SNHLY and CDR2 FYNNEI. The CDR3 consists of 13 residues. V lost 10 bases and J 1 base, leaving 13 bases between the germline ends. CDR3 loop: CATHLGQNTEAFF. In nucleotides, the CDR3 is TGTGCCACGCATTTGGGACAGAACACTGAAGCTTTCTTT.

This clone occurred a few times. V and J are TRBV30 and TRBJ1-4; a possible D gene is TRBD1 (6 bases). V was trimmed by 5 bases and J by 8 bases, leaving 15 bases between them. CDR3 length: 13 amino acids. The V gene's germline CDR1 is GTSNPN and CDR2 SVGIG (reference sequence). The chain's CDR3 is CAWFGGLGEKLFF. DNA for the CDR3: TGTGCCTGGTTCGGGGGGCTCGGGGAAAAACTGTTTTTT.

A single count supports this clone. The J gene is TRBJ2-7, the V gene TRBV4-2; maybe TRBD1 (5 bases). Germline V lookup: CDR1 LGHNA, CDR2 YNFKEQ. Deletions cut 2 bases from V and 3 bases from J, with 11 bases between. The CDR3 extends over 14 amino acids. CDR3 in DNA: TGTGCCAGCAGCCAAAAGGGGCCAGGCTACGAGCAGTACTTC. It codes for CASSQKGPGYEQYF.

This chain links TRBV4-1 with TRBJ1-6; D not resolved. The CDR3 is 15 amino acids. V was pared by 8 bases and J by 5 bases, with 16 bases between. Germline V CDR1 and CDR2: MGHRA, YSYEKL. CDR3 amino acids: CASPHNRENNSPLHF. CDR3 DNA: TGCGCCAGCCCCCATAACCGGGAAAATAATTCACCCCTCCACTTT.

This chain joins TRBV5-6 and TRBJ1-2, with 12 bases lining up with TRBD1. From germline, CDR1 is SGHDT and CDR2 YYEEEE. The CDR3 length is 16 residues. The V and J ends lost 4 bases and 5 bases, in that order; junction bases with no gene match: 9. The CDR3 DNA sequence: TGTGCCAGCAGCCCCGGGACAGGGGGCGTAAAATATGGCTACACCTTC. Protein: CASSPGTGGVKYGYTF. Drawing the rest from reference TRBV5-6 and TRBJ1-2, the complete variable domain is DAGVTQSPTHLIKTRGQQVTLRCSPKSGHDTVSWYQQALGQGPQFIFQYYEEEERQRGNFPDRFSGHQFPNYSSELNVNALLLGDSALYLCASSPGTGGVKYGYTFGSGTRLTVV.

The J gene is TRBJ1-5, the V gene TRBV9, with D unclear. The CDR3 loop spans 15 amino acids. The V end was cut by 2 bases, the J end by 2 bases, with 11 bases between. Germline V gene sequence: CDR1 SGDLS, CDR2 YYNGEE. The CDR3 nucleotides are TGTGCCAGCAGCGTTTCGGATAGCCGCAATCAGCCCCAGCATTTT. Encoded protein: CASSVSDSRNQPQHF.

The CDR3 sequence is CASSLNRDFAGELFF. Here the CDR3 DNA reads TGCGCCAGCAGCTTAAACAGGGATTTTGCCGGGGAGCTGTTTTTT. The chain employs TRBV5-1 and TRBJ2-2, with D possibly matching TRBD1 (6 bases). V shed 2 bases and J shed 6 bases, with 14 bases lying between them. There are 15 residues in the CDR3. Per germline, CDR1 SGHRS and CDR2 YFSETQ.

The V gene is TRBV6-1, the J gene TRBJ1-2; possibly TRBD1 for D (5 bases). V lost 2 bases and J lost 5, with 15 bases in between. CDR1 and CDR2 from the germline V gene are MNHNS and SASEGT. The CDR3 runs 15 residues. In DNA, the CDR3 is TGTGCCAGCAGTGAAACCAAGGGACTGATATATGGCTACACCTTC. This translates into CASSETKGLIYGYTF.

This chain uses TRBV18 with TRBJ1-1; tentative D call: TRBD1 (5 bases). Germline V CDR1 and CDR2: KGHSH, LQKENI. Trimming took 6 bases from V and 5 from J, leaving 22 bases between them. This CDR3 is 16 amino acids long. CDR3 nucleotides: TGTGCCAGCTCCCCCGGTCGAAGGGGCCGGGGGACTGAAGCTTTCTTT. Its translation is CASSPGRRGRGTEAFF.

Only a few counts were recorded for this clone. This chain connects TRBV30 to TRBJ1-1; D not resolved. The V end was cut by 4 bases, the J end by 1 base, with 13 bases between. The CDR3 is 14 residues long. Germline V lookup: CDR1 GTSNPN, CDR2 SVGIG (reference sequence). CDR3 sequence: CAWTRRRENTEAFF. CDR3 DNA: TGTGCCTGGACCCGGCGGAGGGAGAACACTGAAGCTTTCTTT.

V gene TRBV18 combines with J gene TRBJ1-2, with D hard to call. The CDR3 loop spans 15 amino acids. The germline CDR1 and CDR2 sequences are KGHSH and LQKENI. Trimming left V 1 base short and J 10 bases short, with 19 bases between. CDR3 sequence: CASSPRNSDMEDYTF. In DNA, the CDR3 is TGTGCCAGCTCACCACGGAACAGTGATATGGAAGACTACACCTTC.